A single sample gave rise to the 30 T cell receptor beta chains below, sequenced in a study of blood T cells in healthy people across ages. The authors ran a second PCR of about 6 to 11 cycles using a sample-barcoded 5' primer and a J-beta primer mix. TCRdb re-derived calls from the 5' RACE reads in MiXCR, one entry per CDR3 protein. The table shows approximately 1.5 million distinct CDR3 sequences, with about 35% occurring only once. Material: blood. Every receptor here comes from a woman between 25 and 40 years old in good health.

V and J are TRBV7-8 and TRBJ1-1; D gene unclear. This CDR3 contains 14 residues. Deletions cut 0 bases from V and 5 bases from J, with 10 bases between. Germline assignment: CDR1 SGHVS and CDR2 FQNEAQ. CDR3 sequence: CASSLADGGTEAFF. The CDR3 nucleotides read TGTGCCAGCAGCTTAGCGGATGGAGGGACTGAAGCTTTCTTT.

The genes are TRBV2 and TRBJ2-5; D assignment may be TRBD1 or TRBD2 (5 bases each). The CDR3 covers 15 residues. The V gene's germline CDR1 is SNHLY and CDR2 FYNNEI. V shed 8 bases and J shed 7 bases, with 23 bases lying between them. The CDR3, as DNA: TGTGCCAGCGGGGACCTGGCCGTCGGTGGGGGGACCCAGTACTTC. Its protein product is CASGDLAVGGGTQYF.

The V gene is TRBV12-3 or TRBV12-4, the J gene TRBJ2-7; 11 nucleotides align to TRBD2. CDR3 length equals 16 residues. V gave up 3 bases and J gave up 2 bases; unmatched junction bases: 6. In DNA, the CDR3 is TGTGCCAGCAGTTTTGGTAGCGGGGGGGCTCCCTACGAGCAGTACTTC. This sequence encodes CASSFGSGGAPYEQYF.

This clonotype has a handful of counts. The rearrangement uses TRBV27 and TRBJ2-3, with a tentative D call TRBD2 (6 bases). The CDR3 consists of 17 residues. Per germline, CDR1 MNHEY and CDR2 SMNVEV (reference sequence). Trimming took 6 bases from V and 2 from J, leaving 21 bases between them. The CDR3 is CASSPLAGIGTTDTQYF. The CDR3 region has the DNA TGTGCCAGCAGCCCCCTCGCGGGAATCGGAACCACAGATACGCAGTATTTT.

This clonotype occurred a few times. The chain combines TRBV7-2 with TRBJ2-7; possibly TRBD2 for D (5 bases). The CDR3 runs 14 residues. V lost 5 bases and J 3 bases, leaving 14 bases between the germline ends. Germline-derived CDR1 and CDR2 are SGHTA and FQGNSA. The CDR3 DNA sequence: TGTGCCAGCAGCCCTTACAGAGGGTACTACGAGCAGTACTTC. Protein: CASSPYRGYYEQYF.

In nucleotides, the CDR3 is TGTGCCAGCAGCCGCTTGAGCGGTAACTATGGCTACACCTTC. This encodes CASSRLSGNYGYTF. The V call is TRBV6-6, the J call TRBJ1-2; D not certain. This CDR3 contains 14 residues. V was clipped by 6 bases and J by 1 base, with 12 bases between them. The germline gives CDR1 MNHNY, CDR2 SVGAGI (reference sequence).

This clonotype was seen more than once but under ten times. This sequence joins TRBV20-1 and TRBJ2-7, with 8 bases that match TRBD1. V lost 2 bases to trimming and J lost 1 base; unmatched junction nucleotides: 7. The CDR3 consists of 15 residues. Germline CDR1 reads DFQATT; CDR2 reads SNEGSKA (reference sequence). The CDR3 is CSARIGTGLSYEQYF. For the CDR3, the DNA is TGCAGTGCTAGAATCGGGACAGGTTTGTCCTACGAGCAGTACTTC.

This clonotype was recorded a few times. The chain employs TRBV13 and TRBJ1-2; D gene unclear. The CDR3 has 12 residues. Germline V lookup: CDR1 PRHDT, CDR2 FYEKMQ (reference sequence). The germline V and J ends were trimmed by 3 bases and 4 bases, with 6 bases remaining between them. CDR3: CASSFLGYGYTF. For the CDR3, the DNA is TGTGCCAGCAGCTTCTTGGGCTATGGCTACACCTTC. Complete variable domain (other parts from reference TRBV13 and TRBJ1-2): AAGVIQSPRHLIKEKRETATLKCYPIPRHDTVYWYQQGPGQDPQFLISFYEKMQSDKGSIPDRFSAQQFSDYHSELNMSSLELGDSALYFCASSFLGYGYTFGSGTRLTVV.

The CDR3 DNA is TGTGCCAGCAATCCGGGACAGGGCGAGCAGTACTTC. Protein: CASNPGQGEQYF. The rearrangement joins TRBV2 to TRBJ2-5; the match to TRBD1 covers 9 bases. The J call may be in error: the DNA end matches TRBJ2-7 better. From germline, CDR1 is SNHLY and CDR2 FYNNEI. This CDR3 has 12 residues.

In this sample, this clonotype turned up a few times. This rearrangement joins TRBV6-1 to TRBJ2-7; D is possibly TRBD1 (6 bases). Germline lookup yields CDR1 MNHNS and CDR2 SASEGT. The CDR3 runs to 14 residues. V was cut by 7 bases and J by 0 bases, with 13 bases left in between. The CDR3 loop reads CASNRGTSSYEQYF. The CDR3 nucleotides read TGTGCCAGCAATCGAGGGACATCCTCCTACGAGCAGTACTTC.

The table lists this clonotype with a few counts. This chain joins TRBV5-1 and TRBJ2-7; 7 bases fit TRBD1. The CDR3 is 15 residues long. The trim removed 4 bases at V and 0 bases at J, leaving 7 bases unmatched. From germline, CDR1 is SGHRS and CDR2 YFSETQ. DNA for the CDR3: TGCGCCAGCAGCCCTCAGACAGGGAGCTCCTACGAGCAGTACTTC. It is translated as CASSPQTGSSYEQYF.

The chain carries TRBV20-1 and TRBJ1-1, with 8 bases matching TRBD1. Germline CDR1 and CDR2: DFQATT and SNEGSKA (reference sequence). V trimming: 0 bases; J trimming: 3 bases; junction bases outside the gene matches: 3. The CDR3 is 14 amino acids. The CDR3 DNA reads as TGCAGTGCTAGAGACGGACAGGGAGACACTGAAGCTTTCTTT. As protein: CSARDGQGDTEAFF.

The genes are TRBV12-3 or TRBV12-4 and TRBJ1-1, with TRBD1 as a possible D gene (5 bases). The germline V and J ends were trimmed by 5 bases and 4 bases, with 11 bases remaining between them. This CDR3 is 13 amino acids long. CDR3 amino acids: CASSRGVGTEAFF. CDR3 nucleotide sequence: TGTGCCAGCAGTCGGGGGGTGGGCACTGAAGCTTTCTTT.

The J gene is TRBJ1-5, the V gene TRBV20-1; D not certain. CDR1 and CDR2 (germline): DFQATT, SNEGSKA (reference sequence). This CDR3 has 13 residues. V shed 2 bases and J shed 0 bases, with 5 bases lying between them. In nucleotides, the CDR3 is TGCAGTGCTAGACCTTATAGCAATCAGCCCCAGCATTTT. Encoded protein: CSARPYSNQPQHF.

This clonotype was found a few times. The chain is built from TRBV3-1 and TRBJ2-7; 8 nucleotides line up with TRBD2. The J call may not be correct, given that the DNA end is closer to TRBJ2-5. Germline-derived CDR1 and CDR2 are LGHDT and YNNKEL (reference sequence). There are 18 residues in the CDR3. The CDR3 loop is CASSQEPGLAGKEETQYF. Here the CDR3 DNA reads TGTGCCAGCAGCCAAGAACCTGGGCTAGCGGGCAAAGAAGAGACCCAGTACTTC.

This clonotype was recorded a few times. J is TRBJ2-1 and V is TRBV2; D not certain. Germline-derived CDR1 and CDR2 are SNHLY and FYNNEI. This CDR3 is 17 amino acids long. Trimming shortened V by 6 bases and J by 0 bases, and 18 bases separated the two germline ends. This CDR3 reads CASSPDRLQSSYNEQFF. The CDR3 DNA is TGTGCCAGCAGCCCCGATCGACTTCAAAGCTCCTACAATGAGCAGTTCTTC. Full variable domain (missing parts from reference TRBV2 and TRBJ2-1): EPEVTQTPSHQVTQMGQEVILRCVPISNHLYFYWYRQILGQKVEFLVSFYNNEISEKSEIFDDQFSVERPDGSNFTLKIRSTKLEDSAMYFCASSPDRLQSSYNEQFFGPGTRLTVL.

This clonotype was observed a few times. The chain uses TRBV15 and TRBJ2-5, with a weak D call TRBD2 (6 bases). The germline V gene encodes CDR1 LNHNV and CDR2 YYDKDF (reference sequence). The CDR3 extends over 15 amino acids. V gave up 3 bases and J gave up 5 bases, with 16 bases separating them. The CDR3 loop is CATSRDREFGETQYF. DNA for the CDR3: TGTGCCACCAGCAGGGACCGGGAGTTCGGGGAGACCCAGTACTTC.

This clonotype was seen at least ten times. The V and J genes are TRBV20-1 and TRBJ2-7, with D tentatively TRBD2 (5 bases). CDR1 and CDR2 (germline): DFQATT, SNEGSKA (reference sequence). Deletions cut 1 base from V and 5 bases from J, with 9 bases between. The CDR3 is 12 residues long. The CDR3 spells CSARGTLDEQYF. As DNA, the CDR3 is TGCAGTGCTAGAGGGACTCTAGACGAGCAGTACTTC.

This clonotype occurred a few times. This sequence joins TRBV5-6 and TRBJ2-1; no clear D. V was cut by 1 base and J by 3 bases, with 5 bases left in between. Germline V gives CDR1 SGHDT, CDR2 YYEEEE. CDR3 length: 13 residues. For the CDR3, the DNA is TGTGCCAGCAGCTTGTACCTCTACAATGAGCAGTTCTTC. Translation: CASSLYLYNEQFF.

The rearrangement uses TRBV20-1 and TRBJ2-5, with D uncertain. Trimming removed 6 bases at V and 4 bases at J, with 9 bases between. Germline V gene data show CDR1 as DFQATT and CDR2 as SNEGSKA (reference sequence). The CDR3 totals 11 residues. For the CDR3, the DNA is TGCAGTGCCCCCTTCTTAGAGACCCAGTACTTC. Protein product: CSAPFLETQYF.

The chain couples TRBV5-1 to TRBJ2-5; TRBD1 matches 8 bases. Per the germline V gene, CDR1 is SGHRS and CDR2 is YFSETQ. V trimming: 4 bases; J trimming: 1 base; junction bases outside the gene matches: 15. The CDR3 sequence is 18 residues long. The CDR3 protein is CASSPGTGILGRQETQYF. The CDR3 DNA reads as TGCGCCAGCAGCCCCGGGACAGGTATTCTTGGGCGCCAAGAGACCCAGTACTTC. The full variable domain, with the rest looked up from reference TRBV5-1 and TRBJ2-5, is KAGVTQTPRYLIKTRGQQVTLSCSPISGHRSVSWYQQTPGQGLQFLFEYFSETQRNKGNFPGRFSGRQFSNSRSEMNVSTLELGDSALYLCASSPGTGILGRQETQYFGPGTRLLVL.

This rearrangement joins TRBV6-6 to TRBJ2-5; 7 nucleotides match TRBD2. Unmatched junction bases numbered 6, after V lost 2 bases and J lost 6 bases. The CDR3 runs to 14 residues. CDR1 is MNHNY and CDR2 is SVGAGI in the germline V gene (reference sequence). CDR3 bases: TGTGCCAGCAGTTACACTAGCGACAGAAAGACCCAGTACTTC. Translating gives CASSYTSDRKTQYF.

V and J are TRBV3-1 and TRBJ1-5; tentative D call: TRBD1 (6 bases). The CDR3 has 13 residues. Germline V lookup: CDR1 LGHDT, CDR2 YNNKEL (reference sequence). With 1 base removed from V and 13 bases from J, the gap between germline ends came to 14 bases. The CDR3 region has the DNA TGTGCCAGCAGCCAAGGAAGGGAAGGGGGTCAGCATTTT. Its protein product is CASSQGREGGQHF.

V and J are TRBV6-2 or TRBV6-3 and TRBJ1-5; weak D call: TRBD1 (5 bases). The CDR3 contains 15 residues. Germline values: CDR1 MNHEY, CDR2 SVGEGT. V was pared by 7 bases and J by 0 bases, with 13 bases between. The CDR3 DNA is TGTGCCAGCAAACACGGGGGGGGTAGCAATCAGCCCCAGCATTTT. Its translation: CASKHGGGSNQPQHF.

The genes are TRBV6-5 and TRBJ2-5; the D call may be TRBD1 or TRBD2 (5 bases each). Per the germline V gene, CDR1 is MNHEY and CDR2 is SVGAGI. The CDR3 runs to 17 residues. V was cut by 4 bases and J by 4 bases, with 22 bases left in between. The CDR3 DNA reads as TGTGCCAGCAGTTCCACCTCCGGGGCAGGAGGCATAGAGACCCAGTACTTC. Amino acids: CASSSTSGAGGIETQYF.

The J gene is TRBJ2-3, the V gene TRBV20-1; D not certain. From germline, CDR1 is DFQATT and CDR2 SNEGSKA (reference sequence). This CDR3 spans 13 amino acids. The ends were cut back, 4 bases at V and 6 bases at J, with 14 bases in the middle. This CDR3 is CSATRPQIDTQYF. DNA for the CDR3: TGCAGTGCTACGCGCCCTCAGATCGATACGCAGTATTTT.

This clonotype turned up a few times. The V call is TRBV20-1, the J call TRBJ2-1; 11 bases fit TRBD2. Germline assignment: CDR1 DFQATT and CDR2 SNEGSKA (reference sequence). J was trimmed by 4 bases and V by 3 bases; bases with no gene match: 5. The CDR3 has 15 residues. CDR3 protein: CSASETSGTYNEQFF. CDR3 nucleotide sequence: TGCAGTGCTAGTGAGACTAGCGGGACTTACAATGAGCAGTTCTTC.

The chain recombines TRBV7-9 with TRBJ2-1; D gene uncertain. This CDR3 has 15 residues. Germline CDR1 SEHNR, CDR2 FQNEAQ (reference sequence). Trimming took 5 bases from V and 5 from J, leaving 16 bases between them. CDR3 in amino acids: CASSHGRLSNNEQFF. As DNA, the CDR3 is TGTGCCAGCAGCCATGGACGTCTTTCCAACAATGAGCAGTTCTTC.

This chain links TRBV19 with TRBJ2-7; 12 bases align to TRBD2. Germline V CDR1 and CDR2: LNHDA, SQIVND (reference sequence). This CDR3 is built from 19 residues. Trimming removed 7 bases from V and 2 bases from J; junction bases left unmatched: 18. This CDR3 reads CASTLRRLAGGPCPYEQYF. As DNA, the CDR3 is TGTGCCAGTACCTTACGGCGGCTAGCGGGAGGGCCGTGCCCCTACGAGCAGTACTTC.

This clonotype was seen only a few times. An end of the junction does not agree with germline; a read error may underlie this. The chain joins TRBV20-1 to TRBJ2-5, with 7 nucleotides matching TRBD2. The CDR3 runs to 16 residues. Germline V gene lookup returns CDR1 DFQATT and CDR2 SNEGSKA (reference sequence). The CDR3 DNA is TGCAGTGCTAGAGGGGGGACTACCGATCGGGGTGAGACCAAGTACTTC. This encodes CSARGGTTDRGETKYF.